This T cell receptor (beta chain) was found in a study of cytomegalovirus exposure and HLA in healthy donors (TCRdb year 2017). General notes on the study: A later analysis indicated that the 130 or so validation repertoires were generated on the platform also employed for the roughly 730 repertoires of the first cohort. The study combined high-throughput TCR immunosequencing, statistical association of individual TCRs with disease status, and machine learning to predict cytomegalovirus infection status. The study aimed to test whether signatures of past pathogen exposure could be identified by cataloging public T cell receptors. Besides the first cohort of 500 to 700 subjects, a separate validation cohort made up of over 100 different subjects was used. General study outcomes and caveats: The study gave a list of about 170 TCR beta chains associated with cytomegalovirus. All 120 or so repertoires were used to score co-occurrence in the validation cohort in a later analysis, because that analysis had no HLA typing for the cohort. In both the original and validation cohorts, the classifier was reported to diagnose cytomegalovirus status with high specificity and sensitivity. Of the cluster scores, about 94% were above 0 in a later analysis, which found that TCRs clustered in the first cohort also tended to co-occur in the 95 to 150 validation repertoires. Most TCR sequences were observed very rarely across donors, whereas some public TCRs were present in many individuals. A few of the identified cytomegalovirus-associated TCR beta chains were confirmed in vitro to be specific for cytomegalovirus antigens. The authors suggested that the approach could potentially be generalized to other disease states and immunological phenotypes.

In regard to this clone: The target of this receptor is not known. The sample holds no much larger clone one base away, and base qualities are not on file.

The CDR3 spans 11 residues, from the cysteine through the phenylalanine. Left in the record is the CDR3 DNA by itself, 33 bases read in frame from the first base. The CDR1 and CDR2 encoded by the germline V gene are LGHNT and FRNRAP. V is clipped by 3 bases and J by 6 bases, and the sequence between their germline boundaries is 6 bases long. Libraries were built with the immunoSEQ multiplex PCR assay. In the paper's pipeline: To diagnose cytomegalovirus status from the catalog of TCR beta chain sequences, a statistical classification framework was built. The table was pulled from immuneACCESS by TCRdb, which kept in-frame rearrangements only. Such tables lose some clones; where checked, under half of the loss comes from unresolved V genes, and the rest has no known cause. From that table come the V and J calls and clone size; the DNA was used to work out D and trimming. The sample table records about 220,000 clones; around 80% of these occur just once. About an eighth of the sample is in the top ten clones.

Donors formed part of the validation cohort, which comprised over a hundred subjects and was distinct from the first cohort of under 850 subjects. This receptor was taken from a woman under 40 in good health and CMV-seropositive. The chain employs TRBV12-5 and TRBJ2-7, with the D gene not confidently named. The specimen was PBMCs. In nucleotides, the sequence is TGTGCTAGTGGTTTCTTAGTCGAGCAGTACTTC. Its protein product is CASGFLVEQYF.